This entry features one T cell receptor beta chain sequence. Clones were read by immunoSEQ multiplex PCR, and TCRdb kept only the in-frame ones, dropping some. The table records about 300,000 clones, roughly 82% of them present only once. The data stem from a study of blood T cell repertoires in COVID-19. The J segment lost 5 bases and the V segment lost 6 bases, leaving 7 bases of the junction unmatched. The CDR3 length is 14 residues. Per germline, CDR1 LGHDT and CDR2 YNNKEL (reference sequence). Sequences were obtained from peripheral blood. The rearrangement links TRBV3-1 (or the pseudogene TRBV3-2) to TRBJ2-7, with 10 positions matching TRBD1. The TCR comes from a woman between 45 and 65 years old with acute or convalescent COVID-19. The CDR3 coding sequence is TGTGCCAGCAGGGCTCGGGACAGGGGCCACGAGCAGTACTTC. Its protein is CASRARDRGHEQYF.